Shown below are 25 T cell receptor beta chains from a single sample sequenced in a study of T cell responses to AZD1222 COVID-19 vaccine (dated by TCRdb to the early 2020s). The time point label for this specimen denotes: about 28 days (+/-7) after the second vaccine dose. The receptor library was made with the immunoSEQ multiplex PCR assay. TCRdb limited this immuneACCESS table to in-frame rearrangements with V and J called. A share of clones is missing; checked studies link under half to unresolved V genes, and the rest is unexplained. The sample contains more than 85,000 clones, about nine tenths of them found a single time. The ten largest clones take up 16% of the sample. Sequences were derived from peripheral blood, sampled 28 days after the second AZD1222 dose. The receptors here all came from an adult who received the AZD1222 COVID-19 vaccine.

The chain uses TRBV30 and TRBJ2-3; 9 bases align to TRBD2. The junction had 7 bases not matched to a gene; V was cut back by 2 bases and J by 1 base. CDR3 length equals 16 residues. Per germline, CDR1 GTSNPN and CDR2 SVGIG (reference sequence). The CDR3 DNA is TGTGCCTGGAGTATGGGACTAGCCGCAGGCACAGATACGCAGTATTTT. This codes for CAWSMGLAAGTDTQYF.

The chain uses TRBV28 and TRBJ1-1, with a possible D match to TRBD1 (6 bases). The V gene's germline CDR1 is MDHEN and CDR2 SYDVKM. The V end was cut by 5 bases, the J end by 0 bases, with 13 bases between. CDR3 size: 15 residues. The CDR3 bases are TGTGCCAGCAGTCGTGGGGGCCTCCTGAACACTGAAGCTTTCTTT. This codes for CASSRGGLLNTEAFF.

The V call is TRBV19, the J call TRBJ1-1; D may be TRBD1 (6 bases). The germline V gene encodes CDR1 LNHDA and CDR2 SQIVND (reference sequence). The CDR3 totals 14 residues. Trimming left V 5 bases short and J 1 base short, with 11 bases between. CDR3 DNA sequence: TGTGCCAGTAGTTCACACAGGGCGAACACTGAAGCTTTCTTT. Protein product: CASSSHRANTEAFF.

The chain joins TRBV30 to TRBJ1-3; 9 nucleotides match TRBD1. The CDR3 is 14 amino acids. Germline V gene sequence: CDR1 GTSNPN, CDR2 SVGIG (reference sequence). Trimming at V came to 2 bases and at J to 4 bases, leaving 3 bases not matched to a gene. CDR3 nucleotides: TGTGCCTGGAGTACGGGACAGGGCGGAAACACCATATATTTT. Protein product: CAWSTGQGGNTIYF. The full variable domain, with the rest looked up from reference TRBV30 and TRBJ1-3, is SQTIHQWPATLVQPVGSPLSLECTVEGTSNPNLYWYRQAAGRGLQLLFYSVGIGQISSEVPQNLSASRPQDRQFILSSKKLLLSDSGFYLCAWSTGQGGNTIYFGEGSWLTVV.

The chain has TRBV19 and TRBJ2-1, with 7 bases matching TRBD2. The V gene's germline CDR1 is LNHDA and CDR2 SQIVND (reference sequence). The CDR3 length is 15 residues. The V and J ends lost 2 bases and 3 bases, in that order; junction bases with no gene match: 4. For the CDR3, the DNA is TGTGCCAGTAGTATAACTAGCGAGGTCTACAATGAGCAGTTCTTC. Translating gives CASSITSEVYNEQFF.

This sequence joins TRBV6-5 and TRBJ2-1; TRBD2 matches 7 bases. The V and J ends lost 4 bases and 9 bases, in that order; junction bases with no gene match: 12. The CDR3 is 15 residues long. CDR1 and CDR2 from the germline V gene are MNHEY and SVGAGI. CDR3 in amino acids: CASSSPPSGIGEQFF. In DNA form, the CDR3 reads TGTGCCAGCAGTTCCCCCCCGAGCGGGATCGGTGAGCAGTTCTTC.

The CDR3 loop is CASRGTSSGNTIYF. The CDR3 DNA reads as TGTGCCAGCAGAGGGACCAGCTCTGGAAACACCATATATTTT. The chain has TRBV2 and TRBJ1-3, with a weak D call TRBD1 (5 bases). Trimming left V 6 bases short and J 0 bases short, with 9 bases between. This CDR3 spans 14 amino acids. Per the germline V gene, CDR1 is SNHLY and CDR2 is FYNNEI.

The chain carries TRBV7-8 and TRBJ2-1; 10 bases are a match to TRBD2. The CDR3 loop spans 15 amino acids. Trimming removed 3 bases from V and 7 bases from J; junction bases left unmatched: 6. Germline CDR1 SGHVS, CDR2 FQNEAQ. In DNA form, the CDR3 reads TGTGCCAGCAGCTTTCTAGCGGGAGCAATGAATGAGCAGTTCTTC. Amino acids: CASSFLAGAMNEQFF. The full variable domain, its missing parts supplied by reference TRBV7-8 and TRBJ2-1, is GAGVSQSPRYKVAKRGQDVALRCDPISGHVSLFWYQQALGQGPEFLTYFQNEAQLDKSGLPSDRFFAERPEGSVSTLKIQRTQQEDSAVYLCASSFLAGAMNEQFFGPGTRLTVL.

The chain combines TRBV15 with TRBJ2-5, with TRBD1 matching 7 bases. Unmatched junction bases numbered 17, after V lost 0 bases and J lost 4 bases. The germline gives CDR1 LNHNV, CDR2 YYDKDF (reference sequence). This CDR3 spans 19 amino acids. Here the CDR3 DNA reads TGTGCCACCAGCAGAGATCCAACCCGGGCAGGGGGTCGACTAGAGACCCAGTACTTC. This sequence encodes CATSRDPTRAGGRLETQYF. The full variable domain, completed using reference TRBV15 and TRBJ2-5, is DAMVIQNPRYQVTQFGKPVTLSCSQTLNHNVMYWYQQKSSQAPKLLFHYYDKDFNNEADTPDNFQSRRPNTSFCFLDIRSPGLGDTAMYLCATSRDPTRAGGRLETQYFGPGTRLLVL.

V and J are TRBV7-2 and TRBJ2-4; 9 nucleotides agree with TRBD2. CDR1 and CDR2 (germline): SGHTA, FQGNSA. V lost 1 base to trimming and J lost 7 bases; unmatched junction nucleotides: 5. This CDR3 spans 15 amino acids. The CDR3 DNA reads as TGTGCCAGCAGCTTAGGTCGCGGGAGGGGGAACATTCAGTACTTC. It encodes CASSLGRGRGNIQYF.

The CDR3: CAISGWTAANGELFF. The CDR3 region has the DNA TGTGCCATCAGTGGCTGGACAGCCGCCAACGGGGAGCTGTTTTTT. The J gene is TRBJ2-2, the V gene TRBV10-3; the D gene is possibly TRBD1 (6 bases). Germline CDR1 ENHRY, CDR2 SYGVKD. Trimming removed 4 bases from V and 7 bases from J, with 16 bases in between. CDR3 length: 15 amino acids.

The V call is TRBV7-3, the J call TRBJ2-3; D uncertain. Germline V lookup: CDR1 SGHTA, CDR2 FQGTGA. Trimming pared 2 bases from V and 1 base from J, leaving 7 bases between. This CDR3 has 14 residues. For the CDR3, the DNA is TGTGCCAGCAGCTTAGACGGAGGCACAGATACGCAGTATTTT. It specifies CASSLDGGTDTQYF.

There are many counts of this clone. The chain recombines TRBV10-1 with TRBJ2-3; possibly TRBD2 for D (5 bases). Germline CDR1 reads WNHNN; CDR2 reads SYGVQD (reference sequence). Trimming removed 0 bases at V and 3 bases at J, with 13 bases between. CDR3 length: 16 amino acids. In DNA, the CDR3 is TGCGCCAGCAGTGAGTCGCCGGGGAAATGGACAGATACGCAGTATTTT. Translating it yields CASSESPGKWTDTQYF.

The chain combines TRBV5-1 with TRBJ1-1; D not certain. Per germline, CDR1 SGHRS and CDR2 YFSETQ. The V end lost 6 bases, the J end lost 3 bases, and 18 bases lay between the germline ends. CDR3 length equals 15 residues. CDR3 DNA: TGCGCCAGCACCCCTACTCCGGGCGTGGACACTGAAGCTTTCTTT. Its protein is CASTPTPGVDTEAFF.

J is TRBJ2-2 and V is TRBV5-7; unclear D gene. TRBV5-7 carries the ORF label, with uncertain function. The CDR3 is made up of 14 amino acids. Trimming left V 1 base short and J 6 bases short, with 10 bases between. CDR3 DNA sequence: TGTGCCAGCAGCTTGCGGCTAGAAGCCGGGGAGCTGTTTTTT. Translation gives CASSLRLEAGELFF.

CDR3 coding DNA: TGTGCCAGCTCACCCCAGGCAGGGGGCAATCAGCCCCAGCATTTT. It yields the protein CASSPQAGGNQPQHF. The rearrangement joins TRBV18 to TRBJ1-5, with D maybe TRBD1 (6 bases). CDR1 KGHSH and CDR2 LQKENI come from the germline V gene. The CDR3 loop spans 15 amino acids. Trimming cost V 3 bases and J 2 bases, with 11 bases left between them.

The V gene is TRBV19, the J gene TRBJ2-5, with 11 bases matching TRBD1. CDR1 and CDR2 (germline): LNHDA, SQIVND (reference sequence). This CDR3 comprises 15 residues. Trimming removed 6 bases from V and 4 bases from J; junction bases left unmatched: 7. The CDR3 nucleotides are TGTGCCAGTAGCCTCGGGACAGGGGGTCGAGAGACCCAGTACTTC. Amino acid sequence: CASSLGTGGRETQYF. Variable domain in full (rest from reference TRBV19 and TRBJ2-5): DGGITQSPKYLFRKEGQNVTLSCEQNLNHDAMYWYRQDPGQGLRLIYYSQIVNDFQKGDIAEGYSVSREKKESFPLTVTSAQKNPTAFYLCASSLGTGGRETQYFGPGTRLLVL.

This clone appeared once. CDR3 DNA sequence: TGTGCCAGCAGTTCGCATTTACGGATGGATGGCTACACCTTC. Its protein is CASSSHLRMDGYTF. The chain uses TRBV27 and TRBJ1-2; no clear D. V lost 4 bases to trimming and J lost 6 bases, with 15 bases between them. The germline CDR1 and CDR2 sequences are MNHEY and SMNVEV (reference sequence). The CDR3 is 14 amino acids.

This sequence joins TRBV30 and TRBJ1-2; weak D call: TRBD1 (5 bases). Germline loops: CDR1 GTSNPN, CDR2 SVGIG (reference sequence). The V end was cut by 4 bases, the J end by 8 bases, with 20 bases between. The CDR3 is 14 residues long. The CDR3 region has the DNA TGTGCCTGGATCCCCGGGAGGGGATCGTTCGGCTACACCTTC. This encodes CAWIPGRGSFGYTF.

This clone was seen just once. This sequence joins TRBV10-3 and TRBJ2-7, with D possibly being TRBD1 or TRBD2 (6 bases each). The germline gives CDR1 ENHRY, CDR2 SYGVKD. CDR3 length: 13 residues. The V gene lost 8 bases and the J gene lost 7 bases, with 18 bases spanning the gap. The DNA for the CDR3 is TGTGCCATCGGGAGGACAGACCTCAGGGAGCAGTACTTC. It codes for CAIGRTDLREQYF.

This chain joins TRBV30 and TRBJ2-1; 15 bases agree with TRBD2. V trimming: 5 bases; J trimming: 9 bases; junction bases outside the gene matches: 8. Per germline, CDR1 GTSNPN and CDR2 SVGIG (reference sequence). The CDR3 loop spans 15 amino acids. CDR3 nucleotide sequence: TGTGCCTGGGGGAGGACTAGCGGGAGGGCCTTTGAGCAGTTCTTC. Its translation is CAWGRTSGRAFEQFF.

CDR3 residues: CAWSDPRFRGELFF. In DNA form, the CDR3 reads TGTGCCTGGAGTGACCCCCGTTTTAGGGGGGAGCTGTTTTTT. The chain carries TRBV30 and TRBJ2-2; D is uncertain. Germline V gene sequence: CDR1 GTSNPN, CDR2 SVGIG (reference sequence). The CDR3 consists of 14 residues. Trimming took off 1 base at V and 8 bases at J, with 14 bases between the two ends.

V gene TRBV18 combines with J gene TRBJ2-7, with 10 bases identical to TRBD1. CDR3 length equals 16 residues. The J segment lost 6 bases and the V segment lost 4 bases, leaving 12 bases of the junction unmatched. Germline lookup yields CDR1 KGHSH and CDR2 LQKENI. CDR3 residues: CASSLYPGTGATEQYF. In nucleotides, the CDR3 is TGTGCCAGCTCACTCTATCCCGGGACAGGGGCTACCGAGCAGTACTTC.

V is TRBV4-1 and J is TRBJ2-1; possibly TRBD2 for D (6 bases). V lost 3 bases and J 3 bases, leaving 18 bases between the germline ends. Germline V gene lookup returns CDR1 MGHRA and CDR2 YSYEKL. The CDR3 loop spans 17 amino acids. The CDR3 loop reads CASSHMGKAGNYNEQFF. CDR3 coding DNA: TGCGCCAGCAGCCATATGGGGAAGGCGGGGAACTACAATGAGCAGTTCTTC.

Here the CDR3 DNA reads TGTGCCAGCACCGGACAGGGTGGTGAAGCTTTCTTT. Its protein is CASTGQGGEAFF. The V and J genes are TRBV5-5 and TRBJ1-1, with TRBD1 identical over 8 bases. With V trimmed by 6 bases and J by 7 bases, 5 bases remained unmatched. Germline loops: CDR1 SGHKS, CDR2 YYEKEE (reference sequence). The CDR3 runs 12 residues.